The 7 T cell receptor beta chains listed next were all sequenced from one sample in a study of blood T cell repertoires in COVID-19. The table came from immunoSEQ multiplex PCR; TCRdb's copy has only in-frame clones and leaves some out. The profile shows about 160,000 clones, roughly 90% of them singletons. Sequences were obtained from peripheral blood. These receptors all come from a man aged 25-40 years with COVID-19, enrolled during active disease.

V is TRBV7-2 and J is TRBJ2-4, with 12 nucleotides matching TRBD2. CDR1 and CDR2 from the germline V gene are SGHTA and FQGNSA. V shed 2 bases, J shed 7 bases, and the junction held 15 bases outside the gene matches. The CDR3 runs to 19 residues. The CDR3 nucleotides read TGTGCCAGCAGCTTATTTCTAGCGGGGGGGTTGGGACCAAGGAACATTCAGTACTTC. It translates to CASSLFLAGGLGPRNIQYF. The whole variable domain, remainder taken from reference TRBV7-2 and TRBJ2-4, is GAGVSQSPSNKVTEKGKDVELRCDPISGHTALYWYRQSLGQGLEFLIYFQGNSAPDKSGLPSDRFSAERTGGSVSTLTIQRTQQEDSAVYLCASSLFLAGGLGPRNIQYFGAGTRLSVL.

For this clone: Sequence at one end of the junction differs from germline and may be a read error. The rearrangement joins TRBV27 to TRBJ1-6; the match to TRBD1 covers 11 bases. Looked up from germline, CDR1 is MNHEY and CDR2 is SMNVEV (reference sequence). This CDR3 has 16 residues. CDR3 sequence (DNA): TGTGCCAGCAGTTTAAGGGACAGGGGGTATAGTTCACCCCTCCACTTT. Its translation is CASSLRDRGYSSPLHF.

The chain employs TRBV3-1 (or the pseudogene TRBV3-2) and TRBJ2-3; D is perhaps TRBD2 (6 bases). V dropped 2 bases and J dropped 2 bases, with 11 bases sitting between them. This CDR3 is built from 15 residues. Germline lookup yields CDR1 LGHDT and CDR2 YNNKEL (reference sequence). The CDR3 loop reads CASSQSSGSTDTQYF. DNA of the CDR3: TGTGCCAGCAGCCAAAGTAGCGGCTCCACAGATACGCAGTATTTT.

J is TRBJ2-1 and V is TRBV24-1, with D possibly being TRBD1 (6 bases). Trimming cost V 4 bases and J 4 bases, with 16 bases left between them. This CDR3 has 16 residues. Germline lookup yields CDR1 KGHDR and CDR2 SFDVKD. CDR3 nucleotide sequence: TGTGCCACCAGTGAGTCTCCAGGGGTAGGATACAATGAGCAGTTCTTC. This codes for CATSESPGVGYNEQFF.

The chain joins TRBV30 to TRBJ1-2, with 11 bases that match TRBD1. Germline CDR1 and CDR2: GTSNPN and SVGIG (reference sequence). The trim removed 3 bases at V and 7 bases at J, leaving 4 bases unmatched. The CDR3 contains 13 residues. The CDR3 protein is CAWRQGTGGGYTF. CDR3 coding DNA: TGTGCCTGGAGGCAAGGGACAGGGGGTGGCTACACCTTC.

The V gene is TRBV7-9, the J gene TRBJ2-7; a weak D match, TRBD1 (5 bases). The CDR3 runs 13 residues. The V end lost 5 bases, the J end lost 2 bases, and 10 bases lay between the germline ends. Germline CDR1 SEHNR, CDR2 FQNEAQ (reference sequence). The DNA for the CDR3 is TGTGCCAGCAGCCTATGGACACCCTACGAGCAGTACTTC. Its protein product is CASSLWTPYEQYF.

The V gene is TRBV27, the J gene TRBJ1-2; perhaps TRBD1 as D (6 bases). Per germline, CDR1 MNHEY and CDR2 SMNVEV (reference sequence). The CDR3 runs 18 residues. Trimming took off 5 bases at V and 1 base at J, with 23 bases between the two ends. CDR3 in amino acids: CASSRRAEIGQLNYGYTF. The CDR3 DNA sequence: TGTGCCAGCAGTCGACGGGCCGAGATCGGACAGCTTAACTATGGCTACACCTTC.